This T cell receptor beta chain emerged from a study of blood T cell repertoires in COVID-19. Overall study context: From T cells, B-cell-depleted T cells, or PBMCs came the material, which was cDNA or gDNA.

Original data processing: Cell counts per sample came from amplifying reference gene primers. Data came from immunoSEQ multiplex PCR; TCRdb stores just in-frame clones and leaves some out. V and J calls and clone size are given by that table; D and trimming were obtained from the DNA. The sample records around 100,000 clones, more than 75% being singletons. Germline V gene lookup returns CDR1 MGHRA and CDR2 YSYEKL. V lost 1 base and J 0 bases, leaving 10 bases between the germline ends. CDR3 size: 15 residues. The rearrangement links TRBV4-1 to TRBJ2-7, with a tentative D call TRBD1 (5 bases). The sequenced sample was peripheral blood. The origin of this receptor is a human donor in a cohort sampled during active COVID-19. For the CDR3, the DNA is TGCGCCAGCAGCCAAGGACAGACGAGCTCCTACGAGCAGTACTTC. Translating gives CASSQGQTSSYEQYF.